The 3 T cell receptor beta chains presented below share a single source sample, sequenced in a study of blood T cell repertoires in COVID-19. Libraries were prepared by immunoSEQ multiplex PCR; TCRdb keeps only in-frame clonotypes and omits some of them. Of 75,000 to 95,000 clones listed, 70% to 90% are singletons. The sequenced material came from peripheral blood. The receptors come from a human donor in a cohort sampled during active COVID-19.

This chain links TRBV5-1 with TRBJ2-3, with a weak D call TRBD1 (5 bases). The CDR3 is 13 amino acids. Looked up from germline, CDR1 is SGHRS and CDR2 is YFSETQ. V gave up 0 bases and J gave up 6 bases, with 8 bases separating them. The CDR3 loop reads CASSLEAGDTQYF. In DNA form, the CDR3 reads TGCGCCAGCAGCTTGGAGGCAGGGGATACGCAGTATTTT.

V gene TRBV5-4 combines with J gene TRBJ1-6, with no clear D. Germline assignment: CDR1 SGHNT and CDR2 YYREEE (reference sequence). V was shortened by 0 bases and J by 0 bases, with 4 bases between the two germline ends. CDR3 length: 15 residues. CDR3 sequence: CASSLESSYNSPLHF. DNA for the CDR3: TGTGCCAGCAGCTTGGAGAGCTCCTATAATTCACCCCTCCACTTT. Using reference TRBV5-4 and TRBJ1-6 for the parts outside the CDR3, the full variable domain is ETGVTQSPTHLIKTRGQQVTLRCSSQSGHNTVSWYQQALGQGPQFIFQYYREEENGRGNFPPRFSGLQFPNYSSELNVNALELDDSALYLCASSLESSYNSPLHFGNGTRLTVT.

CDR3 protein: CASSPGLAGPDTQYF. Here the CDR3 DNA reads TGTGCCAGCAGTCCGGGACTAGCGGGGCCAGATACGCAGTATTTT. V gene TRBV7-2 combines with J gene TRBJ2-3; 13 bases map to TRBD2. Losses at the gene ends were 6 bases for V and 4 bases for J; bases not matched to a gene: 4. This CDR3 spans 15 amino acids. Germline CDR1 SGHTA, CDR2 FQGNSA. The variable domain in full, completed from reference TRBV7-2 and TRBJ2-3, reads GAGVSQSPSNKVTEKGKDVELRCDPISGHTALYWYRQSLGQGLEFLIYFQGNSAPDKSGLPSDRFSAERTGGSVSTLTIQRTQQEDSAVYLCASSPGLAGPDTQYFGPGTRLTVL.